This TCR beta chain was recovered during a study of shared clonotypes between healthy human individuals. Overall study context: The plates for each donor numbered three CD4 naive, three CD4 memory, two CD8 naive and one CD8 memory.

CDR1 is PRHDT, CDR2 FYEKMQ, per germline (reference sequence). This CDR3 has 12 amino acids. The V gene lost 3 bases and the J gene lost 7 bases, with 4 bases spanning the gap. Adult Caucasians living in Nashville, Tennessee made up all of the donors. The authors ran the assay at deep level. Authors' data handling: Filtering of immunoSEQ junctional sequences could not match full-length read filtering. Libraries were prepared by immunoSEQ multiplex PCR; TCRdb keeps only in-frame clonotypes and omits some of them. V and J calls and clone size are as listed in that table; D and trimming were resolved from the DNA. The sample lists 950,000 to 1,300,000 clones, roughly 70% seen once, with nearly 1.5% in the top ten.

The source of this sequence is a young man in good health. The sequencing input was memory CD4+ T cells sorted from blood. The subset is: CD45RA-negative fraction. The chain carries TRBV13 and TRBJ1-6, with no clear D. Written as DNA, the CDR3 is TGTGCCAGCAGCTTGGTGAATTCACCCCTCCACTTT. Translated, it gives CASSLVNSPLHF.